These T cell receptor beta chains were read from a single sample in a study of T cell responses to AZD1222 COVID-19 vaccine. Assay used: immunoSEQ multiplex PCR; TCRdb lists only in-frame clones, some missing. The repertoire holds 120,000 or so clones, around 87% seen once, with under 4% in the top ten. The source was peripheral blood, collected on day 0 of AZD1222 vaccination. Receptors originate from an adult in good health. The CDR3 runs from the conserved cysteine through the conserved F or W. The order of the fields is CDR3 protein, CDR3 DNA, D gene, J gene, clone size, V gene. D genes are given only for firm matches. Part of the rows lack a size; the others show once, few, many or a class for expanded clones.

cdr3_aa: CASSDSNYGYTF
cdr3_nt: TGTGCCAGCAGCGACAGTAACTATGGCTACACCTTC
d_call: -
j_call: TRBJ1-2
clone_size: -
v_call: TRBV2

cdr3_aa: CASSLGHRGVNTEAFF
cdr3_nt: TGTGCCAGCAGCTTGGGGCACAGGGGAGTCAACACTGAAGCTTTCTTT
d_call: TRBD1
j_call: TRBJ1-1
clone_size: -
v_call: TRBV5-4

cdr3_aa: CASTISGAWGRTNTGELFF
cdr3_nt: TGTGCCAGCACCATCTCGGGAGCGTGGGGGCGAACGAACACCGGGGAGCTGTTTTTT
d_call: -
j_call: TRBJ2-2
clone_size: -
v_call: TRBV5-6

cdr3_aa: CASSPPAGGAVEGYTF
cdr3_nt: TGTGCCAGCAGTCCACCAGCGGGGGGCGCGGTAGAAGGCTACACCTTC
d_call: -
j_call: TRBJ1-2
clone_size: -
v_call: TRBV7-9

cdr3_aa: CASSLRLESTDTQYF
cdr3_nt: TGTGCCAGCAGCCTGCGACTAGAGAGCACAGATACGCAGTATTTT
d_call: -
j_call: TRBJ2-3
clone_size: -
v_call: TRBV4-2

cdr3_aa: CASSLRLRGSLFGTDTQYF
cdr3_nt: TGTGCCAGCAGCTTACGTTTACGGGGGAGCTTATTTGGCACAGATACGCAGTATTTT
d_call: -
j_call: TRBJ2-3
clone_size: -
v_call: TRBV7-8

cdr3_aa: CAISEGSVNQPQHF
cdr3_nt: TGTGCCATCAGTGAGGGGTCAGTAAATCAGCCCCAGCATTTT
d_call: -
j_call: TRBJ1-5
clone_size: -
v_call: TRBV10-3

cdr3_aa: CASRHLDHNEQFF
cdr3_nt: TGTGCCAGCAGGCACCTAGACCACAATGAGCAGTTCTTC
d_call: -
j_call: TRBJ2-1
clone_size: -
v_call: TRBV12-3/TRBV12-4

cdr3_aa: CASSVGIAGPMGQYF
cdr3_nt: TGTGCCAGCAGCGTTGGGATAGCGGGCCCGATGGGCCAGTACTTC
d_call: TRBD2
j_call: TRBJ2-5
clone_size: once
v_call: TRBV7-9

cdr3_aa: CASSYNRDPYGYTF
cdr3_nt: TGTGCCAGCAGCTACAACAGGGACCCCTATGGCTACACCTTC
d_call: -
j_call: TRBJ1-2
clone_size: -
v_call: TRBV7-9

cdr3_aa: CASSLYRGPNTEAFF
cdr3_nt: TGCGCCAGCAGCTTGTATAGGGGACCGAACACTGAAGCTTTCTTT
d_call: -
j_call: TRBJ1-1
clone_size: -
v_call: TRBV5-1

cdr3_aa: CASSPRTSGTKNIQYF
cdr3_nt: TGTGCCAGCTCACCCCGGACTAGCGGCACCAAAAACATTCAGTACTTC
d_call: TRBD2
j_call: TRBJ2-4
clone_size: -
v_call: TRBV18

cdr3_aa: CAWNNGQGLRDIQYF
cdr3_nt: TGTGCCTGGAACAACGGACAGGGCCTTAGGGACATTCAGTACTTC
d_call: TRBD1
j_call: TRBJ2-4
clone_size: -
v_call: TRBV30

cdr3_aa: CASSLPYEQYF
cdr3_nt: TGTGCCAGCAGCTTACCTTACGAGCAGTACTTC
d_call: -
j_call: TRBJ2-7
clone_size: -
v_call: TRBV5-5

cdr3_aa: CASTRTAGTDTQYF
cdr3_nt: TGTGCCAGCACCCGGACCGCTGGCACAGATACGCAGTATTTT
d_call: -
j_call: TRBJ2-3
clone_size: -
v_call: TRBV27

cdr3_aa: CASSFTTVGNQPQHF
cdr3_nt: TGTGCCAGCAGTTTTACCACCGTGGGCAATCAGCCCCAGCATTTT
d_call: -
j_call: TRBJ1-5
clone_size: -
v_call: TRBV28

cdr3_aa: CASSLYTRGNEQFF
cdr3_nt: TGTGCCAGCAGCTTGTACACCAGGGGCAATGAGCAGTTCTTC
d_call: -
j_call: TRBJ2-1
clone_size: -
v_call: TRBV5-6

cdr3_aa: CASRVDRGPGEAFF
cdr3_nt: TGTGCCAGCAGGGTAGACAGGGGGCCCGGAGAAGCTTTCTTT
d_call: TRBD1
j_call: TRBJ1-1
clone_size: -
v_call: TRBV2

cdr3_aa: CASSLGGGLAVGEQFF
cdr3_nt: TGTGCCAGCAGTTTAGGAGGAGGACTAGCGGTGGGTGAGCAGTTCTTC
d_call: TRBD2
j_call: TRBJ2-1
clone_size: -
v_call: TRBV27

cdr3_aa: CASSPGPSNQPQHF
cdr3_nt: TGTGCCAGCAGTCCCGGACCGAGCAATCAGCCCCAGCATTTT
d_call: -
j_call: TRBJ1-5
clone_size: -
v_call: TRBV27

cdr3_aa: CASSLEAVGRLSYEQYF
cdr3_nt: TGTGCCAGCAGTTTAGAGGCGGTAGGCAGACTCTCCTACGAGCAGTACTTC
d_call: -
j_call: TRBJ2-7
clone_size: few
v_call: TRBV28

cdr3_aa: CASSLDFVWEGQGEAGELFF
cdr3_nt: TGTGCCAGCAGCTTAGATTTTGTCTGGGAGGGGCAGGGCGAGGCCGGGGAGCTGTTTTTT
d_call: TRBD2
j_call: TRBJ2-2
clone_size: -
v_call: TRBV11-2

cdr3_aa: CASSRTRSNTEAFF
cdr3_nt: TGTGCCAGCAGTAGGACACGGTCGAACACTGAAGCTTTCTTT
d_call: -
j_call: TRBJ1-1
clone_size: -
v_call: TRBV6-2/TRBV6-3

cdr3_aa: CASSKDGYGYTF
cdr3_nt: TGTGCCAGTAGTAAGGACGGCTATGGCTACACCTTC
d_call: -
j_call: TRBJ1-2
clone_size: -
v_call: TRBV19

cdr3_aa: CASNLGVGSYEQYF
cdr3_nt: TGTGCCAGCAACTTGGGTGTTGGCTCCTACGAGCAGTACTTC
d_call: -
j_call: TRBJ2-7
clone_size: -
v_call: TRBV7-2

cdr3_aa: CASSLRGGSETQYF
cdr3_nt: TGTGCCAGCAGCCTGCGGGGGGGCTCGGAGACCCAGTACTTC
d_call: TRBD2
j_call: TRBJ2-5
clone_size: -
v_call: TRBV7-2

cdr3_aa: CASRPQQGRIYGYTF
cdr3_nt: TGTGCCAGCAGACCTCAACAGGGCAGAATTTATGGCTACACCTTC
d_call: -
j_call: TRBJ1-2
clone_size: -
v_call: TRBV6-5

cdr3_aa: CASSNLRAGGTDTQYF
cdr3_nt: TGCGCCAGCAGCAACTTACGGGCAGGGGGCACAGATACGCAGTATTTT
d_call: -
j_call: TRBJ2-3
clone_size: -
v_call: TRBV4-3

cdr3_aa: CASTGLGAGTGELFF
cdr3_nt: TGTGCCAGCACCGGATTGGGGGCGGGGACCGGGGAGCTGTTTTTT
d_call: -
j_call: TRBJ2-2
clone_size: -
v_call: TRBV9

cdr3_aa: CASSLGRGYNSPLHF
cdr3_nt: TGTGCCAGCAGCTTGGGCCGGGGTTATAATTCACCCCTCCACTTT
d_call: -
j_call: TRBJ1-6
clone_size: -
v_call: TRBV5-6

cdr3_aa: CASSFDREQQYF
cdr3_nt: TGTGCCAGCAGCTTCGACAGGGAGCAGCAGTACTTC
d_call: TRBD1
j_call: TRBJ2-7
clone_size: -
v_call: TRBV11-2

cdr3_aa: CASSSGSPMLSEKLFF
cdr3_nt: TGTGCCAGCAGCTCCGGGTCCCCGATGCTGAGTGAAAAACTGTTTTTT
d_call: -
j_call: TRBJ1-4
clone_size: -
v_call: TRBV6-2/TRBV6-3

cdr3_aa: CASSPDRVLNEQYF
cdr3_nt: TGTGCCAGCAGTCCCGACAGGGTGCTTAACGAGCAGTACTTC
d_call: TRBD1
j_call: TRBJ2-7
clone_size: -
v_call: TRBV6-5

cdr3_aa: CASSLESLAGGEQYF
cdr3_nt: TGCGCCAGCAGCTTGGAGAGCCTAGCGGGGGGAGAGCAGTACTTC
d_call: TRBD2
j_call: TRBJ2-7
clone_size: few
v_call: TRBV5-1

cdr3_aa: CASSPEGQGSRSGNTIYF
cdr3_nt: TGTGCCAGCTCACCAGAGGGACAGGGATCTAGGTCTGGAAACACCATATATTTT
d_call: TRBD1
j_call: TRBJ1-3
clone_size: -
v_call: TRBV18

cdr3_aa: CASSSASGTEAFF
cdr3_nt: TGTGCCAGCAGCTCCGCCTCGGGGACTGAAGCTTTCTTT
d_call: -
j_call: TRBJ1-1
clone_size: -
v_call: TRBV6-1

cdr3_aa: CASSRAGNTEAFF
cdr3_nt: TGTGCCAGCAGCCGGGCGGGGAACACTGAAGCTTTCTTT
d_call: -
j_call: TRBJ1-1
clone_size: -
v_call: TRBV14

cdr3_aa: CASSPRSWDRVRYGNQPQHF
cdr3_nt: TGTGCCAGCTCACCCCGGAGTTGGGACAGGGTGAGGTACGGCAATCAGCCCCAGCATTTT
d_call: TRBD1
j_call: TRBJ1-5
clone_size: once
v_call: TRBV18

cdr3_aa: CASSSVGFRQFF
cdr3_nt: TGTGCCAGCAGTTCCGTGGGGTTTCGGCAGTTCTTC
d_call: -
j_call: TRBJ2-1
clone_size: -
v_call: TRBV7-8

cdr3_aa: CASSPRQPGATEAFF
cdr3_nt: TGTGCCAGCTCACCACGGCAGCCTGGGGCCACTGAAGCTTTCTTT
d_call: -
j_call: TRBJ1-1
clone_size: -
v_call: TRBV18

cdr3_aa: CASSSQTVGRGTQYF
cdr3_nt: TGTGCCAGCAGTTCCCAGACAGTGGGGCGGGGTACGCAGTATTTT
d_call: -
j_call: TRBJ2-3
clone_size: -
v_call: TRBV27

cdr3_aa: CASSLGTSLSYEQYF
cdr3_nt: TGCGCCAGCAGCTTGGGGACTTCCCTCTCCTACGAGCAGTACTTC
d_call: -
j_call: TRBJ2-7
clone_size: -
v_call: TRBV5-1

cdr3_aa: CASSYSATGSPEAFF
cdr3_nt: TGTGCCAGCAGTTATTCCGCTACAGGGTCCCCTGAAGCTTTCTTT
d_call: -
j_call: TRBJ1-1
clone_size: -
v_call: TRBV6-5

cdr3_aa: CASFRTSSYNEQFF
cdr3_nt: TGTGCCTCTTTTAGGACGAGCTCCTACAATGAGCAGTTCTTC
d_call: -
j_call: TRBJ2-1
clone_size: -
v_call: TRBV30